A single sample gave rise to the 10 T cell receptor beta chains below, sequenced in a study of CD8 T cells in ankylosing spondylitis. TCRdb analysed the 5' RACE reads with MiXCR anew, one entry per CDR3 protein. The table has 150,000 or so distinct CDR3 sequences, around a tenth seen once. Sequenced input: blood, either unsorted or a sorted T cell fraction (not recorded which). The receptors here all came from a male donor with ankylosing spondylitis or in good health (not recorded which).

This clonotype showed up many times. The chain links TRBV6-2 or TRBV6-3 to TRBJ1-2; D possibly corresponds to TRBD1 (6 bases). The V and J ends lost 5 bases and 6 bases respectively, with 13 bases between them. The CDR3 totals 13 residues. Germline V gives CDR1 MNHEY, CDR2 SVGEGT. The DNA for the CDR3 is TGTGCCAGCAGTGCCGGGACAATCAATGGCTACACCTTC. Its translation: CASSAGTINGYTF.

This clonotype was counted at least ten times. The chain combines TRBV28 with TRBJ2-7; 7 bases map to TRBD1. After removal of 5 bases from V and 5 bases from J, the junction contained 12 bases not matched to a gene. The CDR3 length is 15 residues. The V gene's germline CDR1 is MDHEN and CDR2 SYDVKM. The CDR3 nucleotides are TGTGCCAGCAGTATTTCCGTACAGGGGATGAACGAGCAGTACTTC. Amino acids: CASSISVQGMNEQYF.

This clonotype was detected ten times or more. The V gene is TRBV20-1, the J gene TRBJ2-1, with TRBD2 as a possible D gene (6 bases). Trimming stripped 1 base from V and 6 bases from J, with 10 bases between. The CDR3 extends over 13 amino acids. Per germline, CDR1 DFQATT and CDR2 SNEGSKA (reference sequence). Here the CDR3 DNA reads TGCAGTGCTAGAGGGGACTTTTTCAATGAGCAGTTCTTC. It specifies CSARGDFFNEQFF.

The gene calls are TRBV4-2 and TRBJ2-7, with D perhaps matching TRBD2 (7 bases). The V gene lost 4 bases and the J gene lost 5 bases, with 15 bases spanning the gap. The CDR3 sequence is 14 residues long. Germline assignment: CDR1 LGHNA and CDR2 YNFKEQ. Here the CDR3 reads CASSRGGGVDEQYF. The CDR3 DNA sequence: TGTGCCAGCAGCCGCGGAGGGGGGGTTGACGAGCAGTACTTC.

Points on this clonotype: A read error may be the cause here, since a much bigger clone is one base away. The chain links TRBV5-6 to TRBJ1-1; D remains ambiguous. There are 15 residues in the CDR3. Germline CDR1 SGHDT, CDR2 YYEEEE. CDR3: CASSLVPEENTEAYF. The CDR3 coding sequence is TGTGCCAGCAGCTTGGTTCCGGAGGAGAACACTGAAGCTTACTTT.

The chain joins TRBV20-1 to TRBJ2-7; perhaps TRBD1 as D (5 bases). Trimming removed 3 bases from V and 0 bases from J, with 18 bases in between. Looked up from germline, CDR1 is DFQATT and CDR2 is SNEGSKA (reference sequence). The CDR3 covers 16 residues. The CDR3 is CSARGQAQGFSYEQYF. The CDR3 DNA is TGCAGTGCTAGGGGCCAGGCTCAGGGCTTCTCCTACGAGCAGTACTTC.

The chain links TRBV6-5 to TRBJ1-3; TRBD1 matches at 10 bases. Germline CDR1 and CDR2: MNHEY and SVGAGI. With V trimmed by 2 bases and J by 1 base, 8 bases remained unmatched. The CDR3 spans 18 residues. For the CDR3, the DNA is TGTGCCAGCAGTTACCCCGGCCGGGACAGGGGTTCTGGAAACACCATATATTTT. Protein product: CASSYPGRDRGSGNTIYF.

This clonotype occurred a few times. The chain links TRBV12-3 or TRBV12-4 to TRBJ1-2, with D perhaps matching TRBD1 (5 bases). V lost 6 bases, J lost 2 bases, and 13 bases lay in between. This CDR3 is built from 14 residues. The CDR3 region has the DNA TGTGCCAGCAGCCCCCGAGGGGCGAACTATGGCTACACCTTC. Translation gives CASSPRGANYGYTF.

This clonotype was recorded a few times. V gene TRBV12-3 or TRBV12-4 combines with J gene TRBJ2-7; 10 bases are shared with TRBD1. The J segment lost 1 base and the V segment lost 3 bases, leaving 3 bases of the junction unmatched. The CDR3 length is 15 residues. The CDR3 protein is CASSLDRGASYEQYF. The CDR3 DNA reads as TGTGCCAGCAGTTTGGACAGGGGGGCATCCTACGAGCAGTACTTC.

V is TRBV28 and J is TRBJ1-2; D remains ambiguous. V was cut by 2 bases and J by 8 bases, with 12 bases left in between. The CDR3 has 13 residues. CDR1 and CDR2 from the germline V gene are MDHEN and SYDVKM. Here the CDR3 reads CASSLGGGAGYTF. The CDR3 DNA sequence: TGTGCCAGCAGTTTAGGAGGAGGCGCCGGCTACACCTTC.